This TCR beta chain is drawn from a study of blood T cell repertoires in COVID-19 (dated by TCRdb to 2020 to 2022). Study-level background: The collaborator samples originated in the United States, Italy and Spain and spanned the acute and convalescent phases of COVID-19. The material from the prospective study consisted of cDNA or gDNA derived from T cells, B-cell-depleted T cells, or PBMCs. Subjects who had been exposed to COVID-19, were actively infected with it, or had recovered from it provided the deeply sampled blood TCRbeta repertoires that made up the dataset. The repertoires were made available in a free public database intended to serve as a resource for research on the immune response to SARS-CoV-2. Samples were obtained from the ongoing ImmuneRACE study (first 160 participants) and from 1,254 subjects provided by 6 global collaborators. Nearly every sample came with metadata listing a de-identified subject ID, COVID-19 status, age in years and sex. HLA class I and class II types, where available, came from metadata supplied by the sample provider rather than from assay-based typing. The paper's findings and limits, for the study overall: How much clinical and demographic metadata was included differed by source and by participant, and the metadata was provided uncurated.

For this clone: Its recognized antigen is unknown. Base qualities are missing; no much larger clone stands one base away.

V drops 5 bases and J drops 6 bases, leaving 25 bases in between. CDR1 and CDR2 (SGHAT, FQNNGV) derive from the germline V gene. Its CDR3 holds 18 amino acids, cysteine through phenylalanine. Of all the DNA, just the CDR3 is kept, 54 bases in frame from base 1. Collaborating institutions collected whole blood in K2EDTA tubes following their own protocols. For TCRbeta analysis, collaborators shipped samples in one of three forms: frozen whole blood, isolated PBMCs, or DNA extracted from either of those sample types. TCRbeta CDR3 regions were amplified from genomic DNA using the immunoSEQ Assay, a bias-controlled multiplex PCR. As for the original processing: The number of nucleated cells in each sample was estimated from the amplification of reference gene primers within the assay. To quantify the absolute abundance of each unique TCRbeta CDR3 rearrangement, sequence reads were collapsed and filtered. For each sample, productive Simpson clonality was calculated as the square root of Simpson's diversity index over productive rearrangements. The immuneACCESS repertoire file appears here via TCRdb, limited to in-frame rearrangements. These files lack a portion of the clones; in checked studies, under half of the deficit traces to unresolved V genes, and the cause of the others is not known. V, J and clone size reflect that table, while D and trimming were determined from the DNA. This sample gives roughly 54,000 clones in total; around 84% of them show up just once. Roughly 2.7% of the sample is in the top ten clones.

The sequence joins TRBV11-2 to TRBJ1-4; a tentative D match to TRBD1 spans 6 bases. The sample consisted of peripheral blood. This sequence was found in a man aged 50 to 59 with acute or convalescent COVID-19. The CDR3: CASSRRTDLGHFDEKLFF. The base sequence is TGTGCCAGCAGCCGCCGGACAGACCTAGGACACTTTGATGAAAAACTGTTTTTT. When the CDR3 is completed using the reference TRBV11-2 and TRBJ1-4 genes on either side, the full variable domain is EAGVAQSPRYKIIEKRQSVAFWCNPISGHATLYWYQQILGQGPKLLIQFQNNGVVDDSQLPKDRFSAERLKGVDSTLKIQPAKLEDSAVYLCASSRRTDLGHFDEKLFFGSGTQLSVL.